This T cell receptor beta chain was identified during a study of OX40 agonist ivuxolimab in advanced cancers. Study-level information: Across the patients, intravenous ivuxolimab was delivered every 2 weeks at 0.01 to 10 mg/kg.

As for this clone: Antigen unknown.

Patients were ineligible given autoimmune disease history or systemic immunosuppression. Study-level results: Relative to CD4+, CD8+ T cells held more expanded clones on average.

The CDR3 runs 14 residues. Trimming pared 5 bases from V and 1 base from J, leaving 9 bases between. Germline loops: CDR1 PRHDT, CDR2 FYEKMQ (reference sequence). The assay was immunoSEQ multiplex PCR, and TCRdb's table has in-frame clones only and misses some. The sample lists tens of thousands of clones; around 84% were seen once. The genes are TRBV13 and TRBJ2-1; D is uncertain. Sample: CD4+ or CD8+ T cells sorted from blood, taken in a trial of the OX40 agonist ivuxolimab. This TCR derives from an adult with an advanced solid tumor such as melanoma, head and neck, liver or kidney cancer. The CDR3 region has the DNA TGTGCCAGCAGCCCCCCTGGGTCCTACAATGAGCAGTTCTTC. Protein sequence: CASSPPGSYNEQFF.